This T cell receptor (beta chain) was retrieved from a study of beta chain features in type 1 diabetes. CDR1 and CDR2 from the germline V gene are SGHVS and FQNEAQ. CDR3 length: 14 amino acids. Trimming at V came to 5 bases and at J to 2 bases, leaving 3 bases not matched to a gene. Since all of the isolated RNA was reverse transcribed, expressed TCRB transcripts were what got sequenced. The data were produced by immunoSEQ multiplex PCR, yet TCRdb's version contains in-frame clones alone and is incomplete. The sample shows 80,000 to 90,000 clones, roughly a third of them seen only once. This receptor was taken from a woman aged 18 to 35 in good health. Sequences were obtained from stem cell memory CD4+ T cells from blood. J is TRBJ2-7 and V is TRBV7-8; the match to TRBD2 covers 10 bases. CDR3 DNA sequence: TGTGCCAGCAGCCCTAGCGGGGGCACCTACGAGCAGTACTTC. Residues: CASSPSGGTYEQYF. The full variable domain, its missing parts supplied by reference TRBV7-8 and TRBJ2-7, is GAGVSQSPRYKVAKRGQDVALRCDPISGHVSLFWYQQALGQGPEFLTYFQNEAQLDKSGLPSDRFFAERPEGSVSTLKIQRTQQEDSAVYLCASSPSGGTYEQYFGPGTRLTVT.